This TCR beta chain came from a study of metastatic and nonmetastatic thyroid tumors. At the level of the study: Across peripheral blood and tumor or nodule tissue samples taken from malignant and benign thyroid patients, the repertoires were compared with one another. Study-wide points: It was reported that TCR beta diversity was significantly higher in malignant thyroid tumors than benign nodules, in blood and tumor.

Not a single patient had been given any form of treatment at any point before undergoing thyroid surgery. This clone has more than one count but fewer than ten. The antigen is not known. One end of the junction fails to match germline, which may point to a read error. In the original analysis: Variation in CDR3 across clinicopathological groups served as the basis for constructing a distant-metastasis classifier in papillary thyroid cancer. Through MiXCR, TCRdb re-clonotyped the PCR reads. The V and J calls follow TCRdb's processing rather than the paper's. The sample contains 20,000 to 25,000 clones, 10% to 15% of which appear only once. Germline CDR1 is MDHEN and CDR2 is SYDVKM. The CDR3 covers 15 residues.

This TCR was recovered from a female donor with papillary thyroid cancer or a benign thyroid nodule (not recorded which). Some clones in this sample may be carry-over from other donors' samples. The genes are TRBV28 and TRBJ1-2, with D possibly matching TRBD1 (5 bases). The specimen was blood. The CDR3 is CASSMATEGNYGYAF. As DNA, the CDR3 is TGTGCCAGCAGTATGGCGACGGAGGGGAACTATGGCTACGCCTTC.